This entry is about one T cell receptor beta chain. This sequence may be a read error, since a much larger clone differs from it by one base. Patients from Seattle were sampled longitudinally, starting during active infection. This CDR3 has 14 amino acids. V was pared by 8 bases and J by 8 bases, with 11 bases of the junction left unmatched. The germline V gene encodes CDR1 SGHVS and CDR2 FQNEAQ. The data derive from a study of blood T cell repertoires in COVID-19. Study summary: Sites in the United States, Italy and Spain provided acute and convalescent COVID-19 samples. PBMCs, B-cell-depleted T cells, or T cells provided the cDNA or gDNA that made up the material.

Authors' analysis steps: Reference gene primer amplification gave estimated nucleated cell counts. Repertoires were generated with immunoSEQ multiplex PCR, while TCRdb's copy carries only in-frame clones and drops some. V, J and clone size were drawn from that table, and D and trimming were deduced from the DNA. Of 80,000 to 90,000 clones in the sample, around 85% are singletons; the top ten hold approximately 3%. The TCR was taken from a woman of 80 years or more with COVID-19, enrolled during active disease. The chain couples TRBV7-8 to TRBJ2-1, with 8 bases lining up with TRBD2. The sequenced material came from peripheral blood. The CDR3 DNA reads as TGTGCCAGCCGCCGGGGGGGGGCGTGGGATGAGCAGTTCTTC. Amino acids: CASRRGGAWDEQFF.